The 13 T cell receptor beta chains below all came from one sample that was sequenced in a study of blood T cells in healthy people across ages. A sample-barcoded 5' primer and a J-beta primer mix were used in a second PCR of roughly 6 to 12 cycles. TCRdb reanalysed the 5' RACE reads using MiXCR and keeps one entry per CDR3 protein. The data contain 1,100,000 or so distinct CDR3 sequences, less than 50% of them singletons. The material sequenced was blood. These receptors all stem from a woman aged 55-75 years in good health.

This clonotype was found once. The chain carries TRBV6-5 and TRBJ2-1; tentatively, D is TRBD1 or TRBD2 (5 bases each). The CDR3 contains 14 residues. Trimming removed 6 bases from V and 7 bases from J, with 16 bases in between. Germline V CDR1 and CDR2: MNHEY, SVGAGI. The CDR3 is CASSASGRVNEQFF. The CDR3 DNA follows: TGTGCCAGCAGCGCCTCGGGGCGGGTTAATGAGCAGTTCTTC.

This chain uses TRBV7-6 with TRBJ2-1; D gene ambiguous. The CDR3 is made up of 14 amino acids. CDR1 and CDR2 from the germline V gene are SGHVS and FNYEAQ. V lost 3 bases to trimming and J lost 10 bases, with 16 bases between them. CDR3 coding DNA: TGTGCCAGCAGCTTCTCTACCTTGCAACTCGAGCAGTTCTTC. This gives the protein CASSFSTLQLEQFF.

This clonotype was detected ten times or more. The V and J genes are TRBV29-1 and TRBJ2-5; 11 nucleotides match TRBD1. This CDR3 comprises 14 residues. Germline V gene sequence: CDR1 SQVTM, CDR2 ANQGSEA. The V and J ends lost 4 bases and 4 bases, in that order; junction bases with no gene match: 5. The CDR3 DNA follows: TGCAGCGTTGCCCCCGGGACAGGGGGAGAGACCCAGTACTTC. Protein: CSVAPGTGGETQYF.

V and J are TRBV12-3 or TRBV12-4 and TRBJ1-1; no firm D call. This CDR3 contains 12 residues. V was cut by 2 bases and J by 10 bases, with 11 bases left in between. CDR3 DNA: TGTGCCAGCAGTTTAACAGCCCATGGAGCTTTCTTT. Its translation is CASSLTAHGAFF.

There are a few counts of this clonotype. The chain has TRBV4-2 and TRBJ1-2, with D possibly TRBD1 on 6 matching bases. CDR3 size: 13 residues. Germline V lookup: CDR1 LGHNA, CDR2 YNFKEQ. Trimming took 7 bases from V and 3 from J, leaving 12 bases between them. The CDR3 sequence is CASTRSGDYGYTF. The CDR3 DNA reads as TGTGCCAGCACCCGATCAGGGGACTATGGCTACACCTTC.

This chain uses TRBV14 with TRBJ1-1; unclear D gene. V was cut by 4 bases and J by 7 bases, with 10 bases left in between. The CDR3 loop spans 12 amino acids. The V gene's germline CDR1 is SGHDN and CDR2 FVKESK. The DNA for the CDR3 is TGTGCCAGCAGCCCACGGGCCGGTGAAGCTTTCTTT. This encodes CASSPRAGEAFF.

The J gene is TRBJ2-1, the V gene TRBV20-1, with TRBD2 identical over 10 bases. The CDR3 extends over 15 amino acids. The germline V gene has CDR1 DFQATT and CDR2 SNEGSKA (reference sequence). V dropped 2 bases and J dropped 10; count of bases not matched to a gene: 11. Here the CDR3 reads CSARSGTSVRKEQFF. The DNA of the CDR3 is TGCAGTGCTAGATCCGGGACTAGCGTTCGAAAGGAGCAGTTCTTC.

The chain has TRBV4-1 and TRBJ1-6, with 7 bases lining up with TRBD1. CDR1 is MGHRA and CDR2 is YSYEKL in the germline V gene. This CDR3 is 15 amino acids long. V lost 1 base and J lost 14; bases outside the gene matches: 11. CDR3 nucleotide sequence: TGCGCCAGCAGCCAAGCGTCAGGGGGTCTATCCACCCTCCACTTT. This sequence encodes CASSQASGGLSTLHF.

The chain is built from TRBV27 and TRBJ2-1; D possibly matches TRBD1 or TRBD2 (6 bases each). The germline V gene encodes CDR1 MNHEY and CDR2 SMNVEV (reference sequence). The CDR3 loop spans 17 amino acids. The ends were cut back, 4 bases at V and 3 bases at J, with 19 bases in the middle. The CDR3 sequence is CASSSLQGAGLYNEQFF. CDR3 DNA sequence: TGTGCCAGCAGTTCTTTACAGGGAGCGGGCCTCTACAATGAGCAGTTCTTC.

The chain carries TRBV7-8 and TRBJ2-5; D is undetermined. Looked up from germline, CDR1 is SGHVS and CDR2 is FQNEAQ. The CDR3 contains 14 residues. V lost 4 bases to trimming and J lost 0 bases, with 9 bases between them. In DNA, the CDR3 is TGTGCCAGCAGCTCCACCGCGTACCAAGAGACCCAGTACTTC. This gives the protein CASSSTAYQETQYF.

This clonotype showed up just a few times. J is TRBJ2-4 and V is TRBV27, with D perhaps matching TRBD1 or TRBD2 (5 bases each). Judging by the DNA end, TRBJ2-7 fits better; the J call may be wrong. Germline V gene lookup returns CDR1 MNHEY and CDR2 SMNVEV (reference sequence). CDR3 length: 14 residues. In DNA form, the CDR3 reads TGTGCCAGCAGTTCCATAGGGGAGACCTACGAGCAGTACTTC. Amino acid sequence: CASSSIGETYEQYF.

V and J are TRBV5-6 and TRBJ2-5, with D possibly matching TRBD2 (5 bases). Germline CDR1 is SGHDT and CDR2 is YYEEEE. The germline V and J ends were trimmed by 4 bases and 5 bases, with 12 bases remaining between them. The length of the CDR3 is 13 residues. The CDR3: CASSPTSWETQYF. The CDR3, as DNA: TGTGCCAGCAGCCCCACTAGTTGGGAGACCCAGTACTTC.

The rearrangement uses TRBV6-6 and TRBJ1-6; perhaps TRBD1 as D (6 bases). Germline V gene sequence: CDR1 MNHNY, CDR2 SVGAGI (reference sequence). The V and J ends lost 6 bases and 6 bases respectively, with 15 bases between them. The CDR3 is 15 residues long. The CDR3 DNA reads as TGTGCCAGCAGCCCCGACAGGTTTGGTAATTCACCCCTCCACTTT. Translation gives CASSPDRFGNSPLHF.